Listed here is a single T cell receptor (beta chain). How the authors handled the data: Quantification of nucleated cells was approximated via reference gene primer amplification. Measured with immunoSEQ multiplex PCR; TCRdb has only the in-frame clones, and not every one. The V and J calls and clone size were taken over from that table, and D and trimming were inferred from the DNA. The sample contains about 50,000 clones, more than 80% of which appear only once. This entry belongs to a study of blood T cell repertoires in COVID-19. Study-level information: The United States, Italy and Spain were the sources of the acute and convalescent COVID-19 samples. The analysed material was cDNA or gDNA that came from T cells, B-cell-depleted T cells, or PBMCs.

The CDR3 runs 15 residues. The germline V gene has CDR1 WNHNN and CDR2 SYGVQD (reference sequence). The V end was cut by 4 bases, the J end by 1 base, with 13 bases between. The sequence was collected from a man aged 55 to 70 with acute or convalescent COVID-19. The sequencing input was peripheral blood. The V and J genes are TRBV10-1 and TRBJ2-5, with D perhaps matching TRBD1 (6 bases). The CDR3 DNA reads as TGCGCCAGCAGTGTAGGACAGAGTTTCCAAGAGACCCAGTACTTC. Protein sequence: CASSVGQSFQETQYF.